The 28 T cell receptor beta chains below come from one sample, sequenced in a study of OX40 agonist ivuxolimab in advanced cancers. Repertoires were generated with immunoSEQ multiplex PCR, while TCRdb's copy carries only in-frame clones and drops some. The table records tens of thousands of clones, 70% to 80% of them present only once. The sample in question was CD4+ or CD8+ T cells sorted from blood, obtained in a trial of the OX40 agonist ivuxolimab. All receptors derive from an adult with an advanced solid tumor such as melanoma, head and neck, liver or kidney cancer.

The chain has TRBV18 and TRBJ1-3; D is possibly TRBD1 (5 bases). Trimming pared 5 bases from V and 0 bases from J, leaving 11 bases between. CDR1 and CDR2 (germline): KGHSH, LQKENI. CDR3 size: 15 residues. CDR3 DNA: TGTGCCAGCTCAGAGGGGTACTCCTCTGGAAACACCATATATTTT. Translating it yields CASSEGYSSGNTIYF.

The CDR3 nucleotides read TGCAGCGTTGAAGCAGGGAAAAGGTACGAGCAGTACTTC. This gives the protein CSVEAGKRYEQYF. The chain combines TRBV29-1 with TRBJ2-7; D may be TRBD1 (5 bases). The CDR3 is made up of 13 amino acids. The germline gives CDR1 SQVTM, CDR2 ANQGSEA. Between the trimmed V and J ends, which lost 1 base and 4 bases, there was a span of 11 bases.

The CDR3 region has the DNA TGTGCCAGCAGTGAACCCCAGAGCTCCTACAATGAGCAGTTCTTC. Protein product: CASSEPQSSYNEQFF. The chain uses TRBV6-1 and TRBJ2-1; D is uncertain. Trimming removed 2 bases from V and 0 bases from J, with 8 bases in between. This CDR3 has 15 amino acids. The germline CDR1 and CDR2 sequences are MNHNS and SASEGT.

J is TRBJ2-5 and V is TRBV7-8; 9 bases are shared with TRBD1. In germline, CDR1 is SGHVS, CDR2 FQNEAQ. This CDR3 is 16 amino acids long. V was clipped by 3 bases and J by 6 bases; unmatched bases: 11. CDR3 in DNA: TGTGCCAGCAGCTTCGACAGGCCGGGACAGGGAAAGACCCAGTACTTC. It encodes CASSFDRPGQGKTQYF.

The chain joins TRBV7-6 to TRBJ1-2; 10 nucleotides agree with TRBD1. The ends lost 1 base at V and 5 bases at J; junction bases unmatched: 1. Per germline, CDR1 SGHVS and CDR2 FNYEAQ. CDR3 length: 14 residues. As DNA, the CDR3 is TGTGCCAGCAGCTTAGAGGACAGGGGGTATGGCTACACCTTC. This encodes CASSLEDRGYGYTF.

In this sample, this clone turned up once. V is TRBV6-4 and J is TRBJ2-5, with 8 bases lining up with TRBD2. The CDR3 length is 15 residues. Unmatched junction bases numbered 6, after V lost 4 bases and J lost 2 bases. CDR1 is MRHNA and CDR2 is SNTAGT in the germline V gene. The CDR3 DNA reads TGTGCCAGCAGTGCGATAGCGGGGTCTCAAGAGACCCAGTACTTC. Amino acid sequence: CASSAIAGSQETQYF.

About this clone itself: Additional DNA sequences in this sample encode the identical CDR3. The V call is TRBV4-1, the J call TRBJ1-6, with no clear D. V dropped 0 bases and J dropped 8 bases, with 8 bases sitting between them. The CDR3 totals 14 residues. Germline V lookup: CDR1 MGHRA, CDR2 YSYEKL. The chain's CDR3 is CASSQERPHSPLHF. The DNA for the CDR3 is TGCGCCAGCAGCCAAGAAAGGCCACATTCACCCCTCCACTTT.

The genes are TRBV5-1 and TRBJ1-1; D may be TRBD1 (5 bases). Trimming stripped 0 bases from V and 0 bases from J, with 9 bases between. This CDR3 has 15 amino acids. Germline V gene data show CDR1 as SGHRS and CDR2 as YFSETQ. In DNA form, the CDR3 reads TGCGCCAGCAGCTTGGGACAGAGTATGAACACTGAAGCTTTCTTT. Translated, it gives CASSLGQSMNTEAFF.

This clone was detected once. This chain joins TRBV5-1 and TRBJ2-7; tentatively, D is TRBD1 (5 bases). Germline V gives CDR1 SGHRS, CDR2 YFSETQ. The CDR3 covers 14 residues. The V end was cut by 0 bases, the J end by 0 bases, with 7 bases between. The CDR3 region has the DNA TGCGCCAGCAGCTTGGCCGACAGCTCCTACGAGCAGTACTTC. It specifies CASSLADSSYEQYF.

This clone is labeled as medium-sized. The genes are TRBV19 and TRBJ2-7; D uncertain. V dropped 1 base and J dropped 2 bases, with 3 bases sitting between them. The germline V gene has CDR1 LNHDA and CDR2 SQIVND (reference sequence). This CDR3 contains 12 residues. CDR3 sequence (DNA): TGTGCCAGTAGTATAGGCGCCTACGAGCAGTACTTC. This codes for CASSIGAYEQYF.

The CDR3 sequence is CASRAGGAIGENTGELFF. The CDR3 region has the DNA TGCGCCAGCAGGGCAGGGGGCGCGATCGGAGAAAACACCGGGGAGCTGTTTTTT. This chain connects TRBV5-1 to TRBJ2-2; 8 bases line up with TRBD1. Trimming at V came to 5 bases and at J to 2 bases, leaving 14 bases not matched to a gene. The CDR3 has 18 residues. Germline V lookup: CDR1 SGHRS, CDR2 YFSETQ.

V and J are TRBV9 and TRBJ1-2; D gene unclear. The CDR3 loop spans 12 amino acids. Germline V gene sequence: CDR1 SGDLS, CDR2 YYNGEE. Trimming pared 5 bases from V and 5 bases from J, leaving 10 bases between. CDR3 in amino acids: CASSAYYYGYTF. The CDR3 DNA is TGTGCCAGCAGTGCTTACTATTATGGCTACACCTTC.

This clone came up a few times. V is TRBV7-3 and J is TRBJ1-2; tentatively, D is TRBD1 (5 bases). CDR1 is SGHTA, CDR2 FQGTGA, per germline. There are 16 residues in the CDR3. Trimming removed 5 bases at V and 8 bases at J, with 24 bases between. The CDR3 DNA sequence: TGTGCCAGCAGCCTCAACCCTCGCAGGGCCGCGGGGGGCTACACCTTC. Its translation: CASSLNPRRAAGGYTF.

This chain joins TRBV2 and TRBJ2-3; D might be TRBD2 (6 bases). This CDR3 is 15 amino acids long. Germline V lookup: CDR1 SNHLY, CDR2 FYNNEI. With 7 bases removed from V and 4 bases from J, the gap between germline ends came to 18 bases. The CDR3 here is CASTAGRGPADTQYF. DNA for the CDR3: TGTGCCAGCACCGCGGGAAGAGGCCCCGCAGATACGCAGTATTTT.

The chain links TRBV6-1 to TRBJ2-7; D is perhaps TRBD2 (7 bases). The CDR3 runs 14 residues. Trimming removed 0 bases from V and 2 bases from J, with 8 bases in between. The germline V gene has CDR1 MNHNS and CDR2 SASEGT. Here the CDR3 DNA reads TGTGCCAGCAGTGAAGCGGGGGGGCCCTACGAGCAGTACTTC. Its translation: CASSEAGGPYEQYF.

This chain connects TRBV4-1 to TRBJ2-7; 8 bases fit TRBD1. The CDR3 is 16 residues long. With 3 bases clipped from V and 6 bases from J, the junction kept 13 bases outside the gene matches. The V gene's germline CDR1 is MGHRA and CDR2 YSYEKL. CDR3 sequence (DNA): TGCGCCAGCAGCCATAGAATGGGACAGGCGAGCAGCGAGCAGTACTTC. It is translated as CASSHRMGQASSEQYF.

The V gene is TRBV27, the J gene TRBJ2-7, with 7 nucleotides matching TRBD1. J lost 3 bases, V lost 5 bases, and 7 bases had no gene match. Germline-derived CDR1 and CDR2 are MNHEY and SMNVEV (reference sequence). The CDR3 has 14 amino acids. The CDR3, as DNA: TGTGCCAGCAGTCCTGGACAGGTCGGCTACGAGCAGTACTTC. Translated, it gives CASSPGQVGYEQYF.

The chain combines TRBV14 with TRBJ1-4; D gene unclear. CDR1 is SGHDN, CDR2 FVKESK, per germline. The CDR3 loop spans 16 amino acids. V lost 1 base and J lost 7, with 16 bases in between. This chain's CDR3 is CASSQGRSGWGEKLFF. CDR3 nucleotides: TGTGCCAGCAGCCAAGGAAGGAGCGGGTGGGGTGAAAAACTGTTTTTT.

The chain combines TRBV7-2 with TRBJ2-1; 12 bases are a match to TRBD2. J was trimmed by 7 bases and V by 0 bases; bases with no gene match: 7. Germline values: CDR1 SGHTA, CDR2 FQGNSA. CDR3 size: 17 residues. The CDR3: CASSLASSGGGRNEQFF. The DNA of the CDR3 is TGTGCCAGCAGCTTAGCGTCTAGCGGGGGGGGCCGTAATGAGCAGTTCTTC.

The chain links TRBV15 to TRBJ1-5; D gene ambiguous. The CDR3 spans 15 residues. Germline CDR1 reads LNHNV; CDR2 reads YYDKDF (reference sequence). V was pared by 0 bases and J by 5 bases, with 11 bases between. The CDR3 DNA sequence: TGTGCCACCAGCAGAGATAGCAGGAGGGATCAGCCCCAGCATTTT. Translation gives CATSRDSRRDQPQHF. The variable domain in full, completed from reference TRBV15 and TRBJ1-5, reads DAMVIQNPRYQVTQFGKPVTLSCSQTLNHNVMYWYQQKSSQAPKLLFHYYDKDFNNEADTPDNFQSRRPNTSFCFLDIRSPGLGDTAMYLCATSRDSRRDQPQHFGDGTRLSIL.

The J gene is TRBJ2-7, the V gene TRBV2, with D possibly being TRBD1 or TRBD2 (6 bases each). From germline, CDR1 is SNHLY and CDR2 FYNNEI. V lost 10 bases and J lost 3, with 25 bases in between. CDR3 length: 16 amino acids. For the CDR3, the DNA is TGTGCCAATTCTCGACGGGGGCCGAGGAATGTCTACGAGCAGTACTTC. It codes for CANSRRGPRNVYEQYF. Drawing the rest from reference TRBV2 and TRBJ2-7, the complete variable domain is EPEVTQTPSHQVTQMGQEVILRCVPISNHLYFYWYRQILGQKVEFLVSFYNNEISEKSEIFDDQFSVERPDGSNFTLKIRSTKLEDSAMYFCANSRRGPRNVYEQYFGPGTRLTVT.

The chain links TRBV4-1 to TRBJ1-1; possible D gene TRBD1, 5 bases. Looked up from germline, CDR1 is MGHRA and CDR2 is YSYEKL. CDR3 size: 14 residues. With 4 bases removed from V and 5 bases from J, the gap between germline ends came to 14 bases. CDR3 residues: CASSPLPGLTEAFF. CDR3 in DNA: TGCGCCAGCAGCCCCCTACCAGGGTTGACTGAAGCTTTCTTT.

The J gene is TRBJ1-2, the V gene TRBV27; TRBD1 matches 9 bases. The J segment lost 6 bases and the V segment lost 7 bases, leaving 6 bases of the junction unmatched. CDR3 length: 13 amino acids. Germline values: CDR1 MNHEY, CDR2 SMNVEV (reference sequence). The CDR3 nucleotides read TGTGCCAGCAAACGGACAGGGGAAGATGGCTACACCTTC. Amino acids: CASKRTGEDGYTF.

CDR3 DNA: TGTGCCAGCACCCGATCCGGGGGAAACAATGAGCAGTTCTTC. It yields the protein CASTRSGGNNEQFF. The V call is TRBV25-1, the J call TRBJ2-1; D might be TRBD2 (6 bases). Trimming cost V 7 bases and J 5 bases, with 15 bases left between them. The germline V gene has CDR1 MGHDK and CDR2 SYGVNS. The CDR3 length is 14 residues.

Only a few counts were recorded for this clone. This chain links TRBV2 with TRBJ2-5; TRBD2 matches at 14 bases. V was pared by 4 bases and J by 9 bases, with 13 bases of the junction left unmatched. The CDR3 contains 17 residues. Looked up from germline, CDR1 is SNHLY and CDR2 is FYNNEI. The CDR3 region is CASSARLAGGSAVAQYF. The CDR3 DNA sequence: TGTGCCAGCAGTGCTCGACTAGCGGGGGGGTCTGCGGTCGCCCAGTACTTC.

This clone was recorded only once. The chain recombines TRBV18 with TRBJ2-7; TRBD1 might be the D (5 bases). The germline CDR1 and CDR2 sequences are KGHSH and LQKENI. Deletions cut 1 base from V and 4 bases from J, with 8 bases between. The CDR3 has 13 amino acids. CDR3 residues: CASSPQGKYEQYF. The CDR3 nucleotides read TGTGCCAGCTCACCACAGGGGAAGTACGAGCAGTACTTC.

This chain connects TRBV18 to TRBJ1-1, with 7 bases fitting TRBD1. Losses at the gene ends were 6 bases for V and 3 bases for J; bases not matched to a gene: 7. In germline, CDR1 is KGHSH, CDR2 LQKENI. This CDR3 spans 14 amino acids. The CDR3 DNA sequence: TGTGCCAGCTCCCGACAGGGTCTCGACACTGAAGCTTTCTTT. It translates to CASSRQGLDTEAFF.

The genes are TRBV28 and TRBJ2-1, with D possibly being TRBD1 (7 bases). From germline, CDR1 is MDHEN and CDR2 SYDVKM. The CDR3 spans 15 residues. Deletions cut 8 bases from V and 9 bases from J, with 23 bases between. CDR3 sequence reads: CASLQGGQWPGEQFF. CDR3 DNA: TGTGCCAGCCTCCAGGGGGGACAGTGGCCGGGTGAGCAGTTCTTC.